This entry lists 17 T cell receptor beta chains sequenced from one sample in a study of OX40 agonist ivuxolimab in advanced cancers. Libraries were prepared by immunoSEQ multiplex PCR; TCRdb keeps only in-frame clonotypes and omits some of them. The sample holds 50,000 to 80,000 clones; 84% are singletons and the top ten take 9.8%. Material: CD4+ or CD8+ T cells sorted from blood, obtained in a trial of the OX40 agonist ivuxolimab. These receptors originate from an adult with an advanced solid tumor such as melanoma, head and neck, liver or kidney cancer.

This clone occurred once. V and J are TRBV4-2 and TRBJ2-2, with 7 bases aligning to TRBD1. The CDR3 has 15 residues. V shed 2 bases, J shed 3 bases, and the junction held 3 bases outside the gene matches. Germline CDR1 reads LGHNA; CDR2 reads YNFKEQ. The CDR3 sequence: CASSQLDRDTGELFF. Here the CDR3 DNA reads TGTGCCAGCAGCCAACTCGACAGGGACACCGGGGAGCTGTTTTTT.

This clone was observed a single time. The CDR3 DNA is TGTGCCAGTAGTATAAGGCGGACAGGGGGAAAACAAGAGACCCAGTACTTC. It specifies CASSIRRTGGKQETQYF. The rearrangement uses TRBV19 and TRBJ2-5; 10 nucleotides agree with TRBD1. Germline trimming cut 2 bases from V and 2 bases from J; bases unmatched to any gene: 8. This CDR3 comprises 17 residues. Germline CDR1 reads LNHDA; CDR2 reads SQIVND (reference sequence).

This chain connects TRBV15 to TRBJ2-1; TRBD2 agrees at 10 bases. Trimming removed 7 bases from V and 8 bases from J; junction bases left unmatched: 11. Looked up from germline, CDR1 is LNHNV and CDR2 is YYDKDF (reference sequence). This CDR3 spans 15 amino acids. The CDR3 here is CATNPLAGVNDEQFF. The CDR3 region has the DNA TGTGCCACCAACCCCCTAGCGGGAGTTAACGATGAGCAGTTCTTC.

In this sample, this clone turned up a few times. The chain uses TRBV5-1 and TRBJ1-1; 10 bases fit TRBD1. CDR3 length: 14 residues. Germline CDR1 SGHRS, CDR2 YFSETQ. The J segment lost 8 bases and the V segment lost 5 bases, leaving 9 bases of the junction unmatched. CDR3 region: CASSSGTGDKEAFF. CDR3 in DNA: TGCGCCAGCAGTAGCGGGACAGGGGATAAGGAAGCTTTCTTT.

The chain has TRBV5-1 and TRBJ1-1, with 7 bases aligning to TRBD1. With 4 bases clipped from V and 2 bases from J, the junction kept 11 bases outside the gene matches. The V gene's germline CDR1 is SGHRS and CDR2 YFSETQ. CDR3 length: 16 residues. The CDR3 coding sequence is TGCGCCAGCAGCATTGACAGGGTTGGGGGAAACACTGAAGCTTTCTTT. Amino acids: CASSIDRVGGNTEAFF.

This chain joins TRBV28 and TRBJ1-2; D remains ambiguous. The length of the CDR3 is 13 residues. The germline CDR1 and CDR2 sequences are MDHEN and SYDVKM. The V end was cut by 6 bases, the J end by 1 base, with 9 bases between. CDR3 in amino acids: CASSFGRNYGYTF. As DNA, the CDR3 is TGTGCCAGCAGCTTCGGACGTAACTATGGCTACACCTTC.

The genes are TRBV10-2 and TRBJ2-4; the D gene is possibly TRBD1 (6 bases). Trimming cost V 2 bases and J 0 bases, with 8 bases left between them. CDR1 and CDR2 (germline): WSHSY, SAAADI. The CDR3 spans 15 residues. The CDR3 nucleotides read TGCGCCAGCAGTGAGGGACAGCTAGCCAAAAACATTCAGTACTTC. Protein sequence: CASSEGQLAKNIQYF.

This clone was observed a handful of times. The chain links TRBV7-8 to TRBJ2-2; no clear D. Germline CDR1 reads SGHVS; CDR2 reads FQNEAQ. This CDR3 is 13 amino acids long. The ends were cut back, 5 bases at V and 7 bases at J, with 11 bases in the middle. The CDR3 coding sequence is TGTGCCAGCAGCCTGGGCCTATTCGGGGAGCTGTTTTTT. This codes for CASSLGLFGELFF. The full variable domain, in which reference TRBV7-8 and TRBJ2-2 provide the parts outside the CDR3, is GAGVSQSPRYKVAKRGQDVALRCDPISGHVSLFWYQQALGQGPEFLTYFQNEAQLDKSGLPSDRFFAERPEGSVSTLKIQRTQQEDSAVYLCASSLGLFGELFFGEGSRLTVL.

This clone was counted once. In DNA form, the CDR3 reads TGTGCCATCAGTTTTCCGGGACAGGGGGCGTCTGGGGCCAACGTCCTGACTTTC. Amino acids: CAISFPGQGASGANVLTF. The V gene is TRBV10-3, the J gene TRBJ2-6; 12 bases agree with TRBD1. This CDR3 has 18 residues. The germline V gene encodes CDR1 ENHRY and CDR2 SYGVKD. Trimming cost V 5 bases and J 1 base; bases outside gene matches: 6.

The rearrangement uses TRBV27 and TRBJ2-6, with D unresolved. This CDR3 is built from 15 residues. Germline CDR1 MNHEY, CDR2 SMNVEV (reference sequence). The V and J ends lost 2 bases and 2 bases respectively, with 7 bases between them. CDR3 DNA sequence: TGTGCCAGCAGTTTAATGATGGCTGGGGCCAACGTCCTGACTTTC. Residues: CASSLMMAGANVLTF.

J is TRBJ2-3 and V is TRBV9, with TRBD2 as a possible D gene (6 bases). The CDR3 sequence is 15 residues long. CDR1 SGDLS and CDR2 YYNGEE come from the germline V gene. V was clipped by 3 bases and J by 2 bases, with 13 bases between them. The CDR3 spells CASSATRGYTDTQYF. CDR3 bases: TGTGCCAGCAGCGCAACGCGGGGTTACACAGATACGCAGTATTTT.

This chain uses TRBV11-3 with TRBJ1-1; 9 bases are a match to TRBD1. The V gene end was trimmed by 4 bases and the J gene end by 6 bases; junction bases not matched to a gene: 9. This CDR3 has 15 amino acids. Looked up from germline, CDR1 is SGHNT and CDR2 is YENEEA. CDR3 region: CASSSGQGSVAEAFF. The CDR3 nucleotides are TGTGCCAGCAGCTCGGGACAGGGATCAGTAGCTGAAGCTTTCTTT. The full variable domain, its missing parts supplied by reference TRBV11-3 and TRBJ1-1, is EAGVVQSPRYKIIEKKQPVAFWCNPISGHNTLYWYLQNLGQGPELLIRYENEEAVDDSQLPKDRFSAERLKGVDSTLKIQPAELGDSAVYLCASSSGQGSVAEAFFGQGTRLTVV.

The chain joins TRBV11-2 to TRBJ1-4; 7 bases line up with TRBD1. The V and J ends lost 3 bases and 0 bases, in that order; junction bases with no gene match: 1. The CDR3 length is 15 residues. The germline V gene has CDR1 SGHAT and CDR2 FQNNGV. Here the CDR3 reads CASSFQGATNEKLFF. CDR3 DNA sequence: TGTGCCAGCAGCTTCCAGGGGGCAACTAATGAAAAACTGTTTTTT.

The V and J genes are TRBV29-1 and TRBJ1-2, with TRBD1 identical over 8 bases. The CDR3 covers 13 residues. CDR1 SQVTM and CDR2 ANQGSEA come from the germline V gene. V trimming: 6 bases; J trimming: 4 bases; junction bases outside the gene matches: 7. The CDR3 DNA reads TGCAGCGTGGATGGACAGGGCGGCTATGGCTACACCTTC. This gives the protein CSVDGQGGYGYTF.

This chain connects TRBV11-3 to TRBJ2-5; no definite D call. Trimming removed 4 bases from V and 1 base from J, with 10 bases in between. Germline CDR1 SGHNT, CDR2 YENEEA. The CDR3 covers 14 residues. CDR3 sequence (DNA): TGTGCCAGCAGCTCTGGGATCCTCCAAGAGACCCAGTACTTC. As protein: CASSSGILQETQYF.

In DNA form, the CDR3 reads TGTGCCAGTAGTATTGGGGGGAGTAGTCTCGACGAGCAGTACTTC. It specifies CASSIGGSSLDEQYF. The V gene is TRBV19, the J gene TRBJ2-5, with D possibly being TRBD2 (6 bases). The DNA end lines up better with TRBJ2-7; the J call may be wrong. The CDR3 has 15 residues. Germline V gene lookup returns CDR1 LNHDA and CDR2 SQIVND (reference sequence).

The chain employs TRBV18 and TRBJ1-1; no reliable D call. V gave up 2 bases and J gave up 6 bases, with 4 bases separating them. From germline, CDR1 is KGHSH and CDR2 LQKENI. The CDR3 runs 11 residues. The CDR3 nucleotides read TGTGCCAGCTCACCAGGCCCTGAAGCTTTCTTT. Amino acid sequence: CASSPGPEAFF.